The 15 T cell receptor beta chains in this list originate from one sample, sequenced in a study of blood T cell repertoires in COVID-19. The table came from immunoSEQ multiplex PCR; TCRdb's copy has only in-frame clones and leaves some out. The table shows 200,000 to 250,000 clones, with 87% occurring only once. Input material: PBMCs or T cells enriched from blood (not recorded which). These receptors all stem from a man younger than 40 who had recovered from COVID-19.

CDR3 bases: TGCGCCAGCAGCTCCGATCCAGGCTCTGGAAACACCATATATTTT. This sequence encodes CASSSDPGSGNTIYF. The chain joins TRBV5-1 to TRBJ1-3; D not resolved. V gave up 3 bases and J gave up 0 bases, with 10 bases separating them. The CDR3 totals 15 residues. Germline values: CDR1 SGHRS, CDR2 YFSETQ.

This clone has a single count. This chain connects TRBV11-2 to TRBJ2-2, with D tentatively TRBD1 (5 bases). Per the germline V gene, CDR1 is SGHAT and CDR2 is FQNNGV. The CDR3 covers 16 residues. V lost 2 bases, J lost 6 bases, and 16 bases lay in between. The CDR3 nucleotides are TGTGCCAGCAGCTTATCCTCCGGACAATTGGCCGGGGAGCTGTTTTTT. This gives the protein CASSLSSGQLAGELFF.

The chain links TRBV11-2 to TRBJ1-1; D is uncertain. Germline V gene data show CDR1 as SGHAT and CDR2 as FQNNGV. The length of the CDR3 is 14 residues. Trimming took 5 bases from V and 2 from J, leaving 12 bases between them. CDR3 amino acids: CASSRRLKNTEAFF. In DNA, the CDR3 is TGTGCCAGCAGCCGACGACTGAAAAACACTGAAGCTTTCTTT.

This chain uses TRBV6-1 with TRBJ1-5, with D unresolved. The CDR3 sequence is 11 residues long. V gave up 2 bases and J gave up 9 bases, with 5 bases separating them. The germline V gene has CDR1 MNHNS and CDR2 SASEGT. CDR3 sequence: CASSELMPQHF. CDR3 nucleotide sequence: TGTGCCAGCAGTGAATTAATGCCCCAGCATTTT.

The chain carries TRBV19 and TRBJ2-1; D is possibly TRBD1 (6 bases). The V end was cut by 5 bases, the J end by 0 bases, with 14 bases between. CDR1 is LNHDA and CDR2 is SQIVND in the germline V gene (reference sequence). This CDR3 is built from 16 residues. The CDR3 is CASSLGQFNSYNEQFF. CDR3 bases: TGTGCCAGTAGTCTCGGACAGTTTAACTCCTACAATGAGCAGTTCTTC. Using reference TRBV19 and TRBJ2-1 for the parts outside the CDR3, the full variable domain is DGGITQSPKYLFRKEGQNVTLSCEQNLNHDAMYWYRQDPGQGLRLIYYSQIVNDFQKGDIAEGYSVSREKKESFPLTVTSAQKNPTAFYLCASSLGQFNSYNEQFFGPGTRLTVL.

For the CDR3, the DNA is TGTGCCAGCAGGGCCCCCAACGGGGGGGCGTTTGGCTACACCTTC. Residues: CASRAPNGGAFGYTF. The genes are TRBV28 and TRBJ1-2; a weak D match, TRBD1 (6 bases). The V gene's germline CDR1 is MDHEN and CDR2 SYDVKM. This CDR3 has 15 residues. Trimming left V 6 bases short and J 7 bases short, with 21 bases between.

This clone was observed a few times. V usage is TRBV19 and J usage is TRBJ1-4; 7 bases match TRBD1. Looked up from germline, CDR1 is LNHDA and CDR2 is SQIVND (reference sequence). This CDR3 has 13 amino acids. The V segment lost 5 bases and the J segment 8 bases; nucleotides outside the gene matches: 5. CDR3 DNA sequence: TGTGCCAGTAGTCAAGGGGGCTACGAAAAACTGTTTTTT. As protein: CASSQGGYEKLFF. Looking up the rest from reference TRBV19 and TRBJ1-4 gives the full variable domain: DGGITQSPKYLFRKEGQNVTLSCEQNLNHDAMYWYRQDPGQGLRLIYYSQIVNDFQKGDIAEGYSVSREKKESFPLTVTSAQKNPTAFYLCASSQGGYEKLFFGSGTQLSVL.

The gene calls are TRBV5-8 and TRBJ2-6; possibly TRBD2 for D (6 bases). V was shortened by 4 bases and J by 0 bases, with 23 bases between the two germline ends. This CDR3 spans 20 amino acids. Germline lookup yields CDR1 SGHTS and CDR2 YDEGEE. The CDR3 DNA reads TGTGCCAGCAGCCCCGGACTGACCGGGACTCGCCACTCTGGGGCCAACGTCCTGACTTTC. This encodes CASSPGLTGTRHSGANVLTF.

This chain joins TRBV4-3 and TRBJ1-1, with no clear D. V lost 0 bases and J lost 3, with 11 bases in between. The CDR3 is 15 residues long. Germline V gene data show CDR1 as LGHNA and CDR2 as YSLEER. In DNA form, the CDR3 reads TGCGCCAGCAGCCAAGACCCGGGGTTTGACACTGAAGCTTTCTTT. It encodes CASSQDPGFDTEAFF.

The DNA of the CDR3 is TGTGCCAGCAGCTTGGCCAAACTCTACTACGAGCAGTACTTC. It yields the protein CASSLAKLYYEQYF. The chain employs TRBV5-8 and TRBJ2-7; no definite D call. The CDR3 loop spans 14 amino acids. V lost 0 bases and J 3 bases, leaving 10 bases between the germline ends. Germline V gene sequence: CDR1 SGHTS, CDR2 YDEGEE.

This clone is a singleton in its sample. The chain couples TRBV10-1 to TRBJ1-1; 8 positions match TRBD1. Germline CDR1 is WNHNN and CDR2 is SYGVQD (reference sequence). After removal of 5 bases from V and 7 bases from J, the junction contained 6 bases not matched to a gene. CDR3 length equals 13 residues. CDR3 bases: TGCGCCAGCAGTTTCGACAGGGGATATGAAGCTTTCTTT. Protein sequence: CASSFDRGYEAFF.

The CDR3 bases are TGTGCCAGCAGCGTAGGGCTAAAGGAGGTTCTGCGGGGAGAAAAACTGTTTTTT. Translating gives CASSVGLKEVLRGEKLFF. V is TRBV9 and J is TRBJ1-4; D is uncertain. The germline CDR1 and CDR2 sequences are SGDLS and YYNGEE. The CDR3 runs 18 residues. V shed 0 bases and J shed 8 bases, with 23 bases lying between them.

The chain carries TRBV7-9 and TRBJ1-1; D gene ambiguous. V lost 1 base and J 4 bases, leaving 7 bases between the germline ends. The CDR3 has 13 amino acids. Germline CDR1 SEHNR, CDR2 FQNEAQ (reference sequence). For the CDR3, the DNA is TGTGCCAGCAGCTTAGTTGAGGTCACTGAAGCTTTCTTT. The encoded protein is CASSLVEVTEAFF.

CDR3 sequence (DNA): TGTGCCAGCAGTTATCAAGGACAACCCAATCAGCCCCAGCATTTT. Protein product: CASSYQGQPNQPQHF. The rearrangement joins TRBV6-5 to TRBJ1-5; the D gene is possibly TRBD1 (5 bases). This CDR3 has 15 residues. V gave up 3 bases and J gave up 3 bases, with 12 bases separating them. The germline CDR1 and CDR2 sequences are MNHEY and SVGAGI.

The chain recombines TRBV7-8 with TRBJ2-1; D might be TRBD1 (6 bases). Trimming cost V 5 bases and J 2 bases, with 16 bases left between them. Germline values: CDR1 SGHVS, CDR2 FQNEAQ. The CDR3 extends over 16 amino acids. DNA for the CDR3: TGTGCCAGCAGCCAACCAGTAGCAGGGGCCTACAATGAGCAGTTCTTC. Amino acids: CASSQPVAGAYNEQFF.